Included here is one T cell receptor beta chain sequence, with context. Its target antigen remains unknown. Qualities for individual bases were not recorded, and no much larger clone is one base off. Libraries were built with the immunoSEQ multiplex PCR assay. TCRdb retrieved this table from immuneACCESS and kept in-frame rearrangements only. Not all clones are present; in checked studies, unresolved V genes account for under half, and no reason is known for the remainder. The sample contains about 75,000 clones, just over 90% of them found a single time. The ten largest clones add up to about 0.4% of the sample. From the germline V gene, CDR1 is MNHNS and CDR2 is SASEGT. V loses 3 bases of germline sequence and J loses 4 bases, and the interval between the two ends is 15 bases. The CDR3 has 15 amino acids, counting the end cysteine and phenylalanine. The read is trimmed to its CDR3 DNA, 45 bases read in frame from base 1.

The sample belongs to a study of T cell changes during pregnancy in multiple sclerosis (dated 2019 in TCRdb). The study in broad terms: Changes in the T cell repertoire over the course of pregnancy were examined in this study in women with multiple sclerosis.

The receptor was isolated from a female donor with multiple sclerosis, enrolled in a pregnancy study. Specimen: CD4+ T cells from peripheral blood mononuclear cells, collected before pregnancy. The V and J segments used are TRBV6-1 and TRBJ1-2; TRBD1 is a weak D gene call, 6 bases matching. The nucleotides are TGTGCCAGCAGTGAGACAGGACCACCCTTCTATGGCTACACCTTC. The translation is CASSETGPPFYGYTF.